These 7 T cell receptor beta chains originate from one sample sequenced in a study of blood T cell repertoires in COVID-19. Sequenced by immunoSEQ multiplex PCR; TCRdb stores in-frame clones only, minus some. Among tens of thousands of clones listed, roughly 90% were seen once. Sequences were obtained from peripheral blood. The source is a middle-aged man with COVID-19, enrolled during active disease.

This chain joins TRBV29-1 and TRBJ1-2; 7 positions agree with TRBD1. In germline, CDR1 is SQVTM, CDR2 ANQGSEA. V shed 6 bases, J shed 2 bases, and the junction held 3 bases outside the gene matches. The CDR3 spans 12 residues. Written as DNA, the CDR3 is TGCAGCGTCGAGACAGGGAACTATGGCTACACCTTC. It yields the protein CSVETGNYGYTF.

CDR3 sequence reads: CASSKPSGGYEQYF. CDR3 nucleotide sequence: TGTGCCAGCAGCAAGCCCTCAGGAGGCTACGAGCAGTACTTC. The chain recombines TRBV13 with TRBJ2-7, with D perhaps matching TRBD2 (5 bases). Germline assignment: CDR1 PRHDT and CDR2 FYEKMQ (reference sequence). V dropped 5 bases and J dropped 3 bases, with 14 bases sitting between them. The CDR3 totals 14 residues. The full variable domain, with the rest looked up from reference TRBV13 and TRBJ2-7, is AAGVIQSPRHLIKEKRETATLKCYPIPRHDTVYWYQQGPGQDPQFLISFYEKMQSDKGSIPDRFSAQQFSDYHSELNMSSLELGDSALYFCASSKPSGGYEQYFGPGTRLTVT.

The V and J genes are TRBV7-8 and TRBJ2-1, with a tentative D call TRBD2 (5 bases). V lost 0 bases and J 2 bases, leaving 11 bases between the germline ends. This CDR3 is built from 16 residues. Germline V lookup: CDR1 SGHVS, CDR2 FQNEAQ. CDR3 sequence reads: CASSLASGNAYNEQFF. The CDR3 DNA is TGTGCCAGCAGCTTAGCGAGCGGCAATGCCTACAATGAGCAGTTCTTC.

The genes are TRBV6-6 and TRBJ2-1, with 8 nucleotides matching TRBD1. V was clipped by 8 bases and J by 5 bases; unmatched bases: 11. This CDR3 has 15 amino acids. Per the germline V gene, CDR1 is MNHNY and CDR2 is SVGAGI (reference sequence). CDR3: CASLLTGGYNNEQFF. Here the CDR3 DNA reads TGTGCCAGCTTACTTACAGGGGGGTACAACAATGAGCAGTTCTTC.

V is TRBV7-2 and J is TRBJ2-5; 9 nucleotides agree with TRBD2. Germline V gene lookup returns CDR1 SGHTA and CDR2 FQGNSA. The V gene end was trimmed by 4 bases and the J gene end by 5 bases; junction bases not matched to a gene: 11. The CDR3 is 16 amino acids. The CDR3 sequence: CASSSRPGLAPETQYF. DNA of the CDR3: TGTGCCAGCAGCTCGAGACCGGGACTAGCTCCTGAGACCCAGTACTTC.

The rearrangement links TRBV30 to TRBJ1-6; a possible D gene is TRBD1 (5 bases). Trimming left V 0 bases short and J 5 bases short, with 11 bases between. This CDR3 contains 15 residues. Per the germline V gene, CDR1 is GTSNPN and CDR2 is SVGIG (reference sequence). In DNA, the CDR3 is TGTGCCTGGAGTGTATTAGGGGCAAATAATTCACCCCTCCACTTT. This codes for CAWSVLGANNSPLHF.

J is TRBJ1-1 and V is TRBV6-2 or TRBV6-3, with a weak D call TRBD1 (6 bases). Trimming cost V 6 bases and J 3 bases, with 17 bases left between them. The CDR3 covers 15 residues. Germline V lookup: CDR1 MNHEY, CDR2 SVGEGT. The CDR3 protein is CASSHPMTGHTEAFF. In DNA, the CDR3 is TGTGCCAGCAGCCATCCTATGACAGGACACACTGAAGCTTTCTTT.